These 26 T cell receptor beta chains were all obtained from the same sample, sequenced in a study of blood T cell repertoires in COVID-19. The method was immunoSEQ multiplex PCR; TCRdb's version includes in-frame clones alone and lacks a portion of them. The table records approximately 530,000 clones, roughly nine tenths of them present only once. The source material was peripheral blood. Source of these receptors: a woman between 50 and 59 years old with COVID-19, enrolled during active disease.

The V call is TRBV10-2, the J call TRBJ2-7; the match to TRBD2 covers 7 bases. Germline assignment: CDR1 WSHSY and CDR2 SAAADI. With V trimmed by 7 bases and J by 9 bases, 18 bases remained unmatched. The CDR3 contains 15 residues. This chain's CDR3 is CASNPRPGGSWGQYF. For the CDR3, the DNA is TGCGCCAGCAATCCCAGGCCGGGCGGGAGCTGGGGGCAGTACTTC.

The CDR3 loop reads CASSLVGSSSYNEQFF. The CDR3 bases are TGTGCCAGCAGCCTTGTAGGCTCTAGCTCCTACAATGAGCAGTTCTTC. J is TRBJ2-1 and V is TRBV7-8; D gene uncertain. Looked up from germline, CDR1 is SGHVS and CDR2 is FQNEAQ. Trimming stripped 5 bases from V and 0 bases from J, with 14 bases between. This CDR3 is 16 amino acids long.

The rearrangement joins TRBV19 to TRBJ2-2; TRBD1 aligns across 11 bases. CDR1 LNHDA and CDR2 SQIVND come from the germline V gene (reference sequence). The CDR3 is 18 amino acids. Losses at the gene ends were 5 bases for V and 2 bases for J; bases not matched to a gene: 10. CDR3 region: CASSVFPGTGGNTGELFF. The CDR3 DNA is TGTGCCAGTAGTGTATTCCCCGGGACAGGGGGTAACACCGGGGAGCTGTTTTTT. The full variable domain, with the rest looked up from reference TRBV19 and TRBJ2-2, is DGGITQSPKYLFRKEGQNVTLSCEQNLNHDAMYWYRQDPGQGLRLIYYSQIVNDFQKGDIAEGYSVSREKKESFPLTVTSAQKNPTAFYLCASSVFPGTGGNTGELFFGEGSRLTVL.

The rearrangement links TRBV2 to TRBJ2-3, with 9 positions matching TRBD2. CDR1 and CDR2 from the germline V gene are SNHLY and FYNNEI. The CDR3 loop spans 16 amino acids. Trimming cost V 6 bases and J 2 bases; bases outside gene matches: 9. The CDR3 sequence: CASSDDSGGITDTQYF. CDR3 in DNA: TGTGCCAGCAGCGACGATAGCGGGGGAATCACAGATACGCAGTATTTT.

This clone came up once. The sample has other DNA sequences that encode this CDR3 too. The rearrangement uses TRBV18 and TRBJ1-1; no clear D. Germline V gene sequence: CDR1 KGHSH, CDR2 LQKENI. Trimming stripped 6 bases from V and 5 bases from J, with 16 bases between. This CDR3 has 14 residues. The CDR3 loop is CASSRLEGNTEAFF. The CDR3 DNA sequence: TGTGCCAGCTCGCGTCTAGAGGGAAATACTGAAGCTTTCTTT.

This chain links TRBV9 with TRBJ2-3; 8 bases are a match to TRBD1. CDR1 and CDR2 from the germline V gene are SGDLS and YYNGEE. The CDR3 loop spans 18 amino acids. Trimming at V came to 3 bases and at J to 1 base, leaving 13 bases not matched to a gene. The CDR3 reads CASSAAGGLQGGTDTQYF. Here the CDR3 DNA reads TGTGCCAGCAGCGCGGCAGGGGGCCTACAAGGTGGCACAGATACGCAGTATTTT.

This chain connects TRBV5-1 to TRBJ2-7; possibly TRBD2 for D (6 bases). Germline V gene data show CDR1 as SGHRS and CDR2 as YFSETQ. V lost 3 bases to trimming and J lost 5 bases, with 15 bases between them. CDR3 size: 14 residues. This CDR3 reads CASSSQEGTNEQYF. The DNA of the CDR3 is TGCGCCAGCAGCTCCCAGGAGGGGACGAACGAGCAGTACTTC.

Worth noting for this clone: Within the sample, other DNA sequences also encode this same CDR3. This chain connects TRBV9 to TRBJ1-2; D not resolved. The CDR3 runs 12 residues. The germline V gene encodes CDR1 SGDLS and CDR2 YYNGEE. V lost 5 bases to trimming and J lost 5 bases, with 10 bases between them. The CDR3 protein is CASSPTGYGYTF. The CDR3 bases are TGTGCCAGCAGTCCGACGGGTTATGGCTACACCTTC.

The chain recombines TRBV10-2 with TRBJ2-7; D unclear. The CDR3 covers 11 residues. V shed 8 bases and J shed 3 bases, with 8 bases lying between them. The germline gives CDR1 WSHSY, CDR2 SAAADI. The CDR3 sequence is CASRGFYEQYF. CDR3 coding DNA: TGCGCCAGCCGAGGCTTCTACGAGCAGTACTTC.

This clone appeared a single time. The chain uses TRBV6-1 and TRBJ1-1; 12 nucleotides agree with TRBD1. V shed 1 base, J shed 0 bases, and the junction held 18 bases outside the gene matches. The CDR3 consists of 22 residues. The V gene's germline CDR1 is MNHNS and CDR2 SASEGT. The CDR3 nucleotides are TGTGCCAGCAGTGAAGGATTCATAGGGGACAGGGGGCTTTCGAGATTGAACACTGAAGCTTTCTTT. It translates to CASSEGFIGDRGLSRLNTEAFF.

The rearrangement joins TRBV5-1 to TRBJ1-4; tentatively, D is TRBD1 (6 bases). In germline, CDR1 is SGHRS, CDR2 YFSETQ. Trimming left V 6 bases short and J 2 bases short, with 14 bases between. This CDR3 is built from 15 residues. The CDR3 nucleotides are TGCGCCAGCAAACAGGGAATTAGCACTAATGAAAAACTGTTTTTT. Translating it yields CASKQGISTNEKLFF.

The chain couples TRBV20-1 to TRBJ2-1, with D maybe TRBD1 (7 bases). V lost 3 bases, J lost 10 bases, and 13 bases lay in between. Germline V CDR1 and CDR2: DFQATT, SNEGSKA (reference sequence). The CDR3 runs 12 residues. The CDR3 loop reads CSASRQGGEQFF. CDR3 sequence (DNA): TGCAGTGCTAGTAGACAGGGAGGCGAGCAGTTCTTC.

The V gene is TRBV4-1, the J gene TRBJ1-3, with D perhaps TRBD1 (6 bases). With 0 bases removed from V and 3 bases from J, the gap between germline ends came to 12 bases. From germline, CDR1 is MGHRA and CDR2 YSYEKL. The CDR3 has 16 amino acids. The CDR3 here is CASSQDEGDGGNTIYF. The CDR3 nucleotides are TGCGCCAGCAGCCAAGATGAGGGGGACGGTGGAAACACCATATATTTT.

The CDR3: CASREPGQGVDEQFF. The CDR3 nucleotides read TGTGCCAGTAGGGAGCCGGGACAGGGGGTTGATGAGCAGTTCTTC. The chain recombines TRBV19 with TRBJ2-1; 11 positions agree with TRBD1. The J segment lost 8 bases and the V segment lost 6 bases, leaving 9 bases of the junction unmatched. The CDR3 has 15 residues. Germline CDR1 and CDR2: LNHDA and SQIVND (reference sequence).

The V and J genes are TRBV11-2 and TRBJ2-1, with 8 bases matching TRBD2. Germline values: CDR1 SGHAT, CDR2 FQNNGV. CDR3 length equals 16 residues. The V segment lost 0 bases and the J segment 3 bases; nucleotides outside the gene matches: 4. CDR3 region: CASSLDLSGGYNEQFF. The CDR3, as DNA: TGTGCCAGCAGCTTAGATCTGAGCGGGGGCTACAATGAGCAGTTCTTC.

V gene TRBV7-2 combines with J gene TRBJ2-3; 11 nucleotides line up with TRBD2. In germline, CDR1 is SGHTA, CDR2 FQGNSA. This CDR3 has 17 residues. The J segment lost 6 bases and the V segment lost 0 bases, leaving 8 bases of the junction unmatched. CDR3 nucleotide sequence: TGTGCCAGCAGCTTAGCCCCTAGCGGGGGGCCTCGGGATACGCAGTATTTT. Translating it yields CASSLAPSGGPRDTQYF.

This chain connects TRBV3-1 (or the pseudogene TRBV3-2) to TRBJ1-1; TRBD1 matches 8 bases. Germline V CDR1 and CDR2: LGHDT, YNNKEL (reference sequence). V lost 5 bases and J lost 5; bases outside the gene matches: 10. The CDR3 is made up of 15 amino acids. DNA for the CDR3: TGTGCCAGCAGCATGGGACAGGCGGCTGGGACTGAAGCTTTCTTT. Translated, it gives CASSMGQAAGTEAFF.

CDR3 in amino acids: CASKAGGFSLQYF. In DNA form, the CDR3 reads TGTGCCAGCAAAGCAGGGGGTTTCAGCCTTCAGTACTTC. The V gene is TRBV12-3 or TRBV12-4, the J gene TRBJ2-4; TRBD1 matches at 7 bases. The CDR3 has 13 residues. J gave up 11 bases and V 7 bases, and 11 bases lay outside the gene matches.

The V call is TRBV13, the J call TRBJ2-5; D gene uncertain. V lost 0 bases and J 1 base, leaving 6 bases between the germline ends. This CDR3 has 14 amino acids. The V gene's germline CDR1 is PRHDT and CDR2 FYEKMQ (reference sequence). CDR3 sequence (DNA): TGTGCCAGCAGCTTAGGGGCTGGCCAAGAGACCCAGTACTTC. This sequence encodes CASSLGAGQETQYF.

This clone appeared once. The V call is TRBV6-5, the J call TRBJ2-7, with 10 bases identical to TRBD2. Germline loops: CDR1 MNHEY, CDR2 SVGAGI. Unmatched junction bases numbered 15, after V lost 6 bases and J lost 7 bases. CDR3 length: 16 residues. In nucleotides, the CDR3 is TGTGCCAGCAGCTACACTAGCGGGGCCACCCCGGGGGAGCAGTACTTC. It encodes CASSYTSGATPGEQYF.

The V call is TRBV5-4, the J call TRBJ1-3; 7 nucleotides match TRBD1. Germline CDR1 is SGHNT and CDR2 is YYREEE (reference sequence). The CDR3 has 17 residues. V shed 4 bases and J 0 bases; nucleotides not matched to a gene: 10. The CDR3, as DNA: TGTGCCAGCAGCCCTCGGACAGGAACCGCCTCTGGAAACACCATATATTTT. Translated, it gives CASSPRTGTASGNTIYF.

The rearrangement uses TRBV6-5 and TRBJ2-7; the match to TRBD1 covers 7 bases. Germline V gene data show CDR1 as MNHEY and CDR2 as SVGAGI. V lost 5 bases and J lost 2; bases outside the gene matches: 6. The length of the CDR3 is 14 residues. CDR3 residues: CASSLSGGPYEQYF. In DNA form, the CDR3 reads TGTGCCAGCAGTCTATCAGGGGGACCCTACGAGCAGTACTTC.

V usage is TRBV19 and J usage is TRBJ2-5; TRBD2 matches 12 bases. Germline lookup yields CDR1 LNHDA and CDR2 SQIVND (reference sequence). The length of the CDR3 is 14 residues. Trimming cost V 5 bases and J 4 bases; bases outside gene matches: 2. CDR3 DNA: TGTGCCAGTAGTGTGGGACTAGCGGGAGAGACCCAGTACTTC. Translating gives CASSVGLAGETQYF.

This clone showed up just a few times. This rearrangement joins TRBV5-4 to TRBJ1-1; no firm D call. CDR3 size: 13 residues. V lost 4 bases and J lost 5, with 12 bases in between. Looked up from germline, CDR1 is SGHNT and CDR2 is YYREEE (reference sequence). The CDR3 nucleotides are TGTGCCAGCAGCGCACCCGGGGTTACTGAAGCTTTCTTT. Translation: CASSAPGVTEAFF.

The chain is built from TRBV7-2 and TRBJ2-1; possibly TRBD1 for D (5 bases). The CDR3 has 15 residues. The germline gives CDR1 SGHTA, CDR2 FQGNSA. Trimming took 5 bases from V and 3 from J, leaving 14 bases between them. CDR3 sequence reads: CASSLGATIYNEQFF. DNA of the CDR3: TGTGCCAGCAGCCTAGGGGCGACGATCTACAATGAGCAGTTCTTC.

The CDR3 nucleotides read TGTGCCAGCTCACCGGGGACAGGGGTAACCTATGGCTACACCTTC. It translates to CASSPGTGVTYGYTF. The chain is built from TRBV18 and TRBJ1-2; 10 nucleotides align to TRBD1. From germline, CDR1 is KGHSH and CDR2 LQKENI. CDR3 size: 15 residues. J was trimmed by 4 bases and V by 3 bases; bases with no gene match: 5.